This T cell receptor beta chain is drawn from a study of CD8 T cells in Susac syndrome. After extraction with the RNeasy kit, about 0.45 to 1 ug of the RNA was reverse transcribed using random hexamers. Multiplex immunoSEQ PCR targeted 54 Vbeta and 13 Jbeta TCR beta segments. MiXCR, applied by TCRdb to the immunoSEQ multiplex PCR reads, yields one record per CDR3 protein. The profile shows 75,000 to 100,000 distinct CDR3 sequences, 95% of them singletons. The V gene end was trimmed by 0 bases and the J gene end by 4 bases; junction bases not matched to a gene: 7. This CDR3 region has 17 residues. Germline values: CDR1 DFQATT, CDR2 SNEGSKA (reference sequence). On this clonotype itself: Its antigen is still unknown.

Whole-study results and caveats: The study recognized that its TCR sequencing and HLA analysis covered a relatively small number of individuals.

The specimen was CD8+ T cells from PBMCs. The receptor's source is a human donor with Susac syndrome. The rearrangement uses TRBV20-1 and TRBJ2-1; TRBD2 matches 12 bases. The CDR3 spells CSARDLLAGGWYNEQFF. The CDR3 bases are TGCAGTGCTAGAGATCTACTAGCGGGAGGTTGGTACAATGAGCAGTTCTTC.